This TCR beta chain was captured in a study of blood T cell repertoires in COVID-19. Study-wide background: Sites in the United States, Italy and Spain provided acute and convalescent COVID-19 samples. Nucleic acid was either cDNA or gDNA, and it came from T cells, B-cell-depleted T cells, or PBMCs.

Cohorts were assigned according to the clinical history that participants reported. The CDR3 extends over 12 amino acids. The germline V gene encodes CDR1 MNHEY and CDR2 SMNVEV (reference sequence). The V and J ends lost 7 bases and 7 bases respectively, with 10 bases between them. TCRdb keeps only in-frame clones here, not all; method: immunoSEQ multiplex PCR. The table lists about 400,000 clones, over 85% of them singletons. The genes are TRBV27 and TRBJ2-2, with D maybe TRBD2 (5 bases). The sample comprised PBMCs or T cells enriched from blood (not recorded which). This clonotype originated in a woman aged 25 to 45 who had recovered from COVID-19. CDR3: CASIGIGGELFF. In nucleotides, the CDR3 is TGTGCCAGCATCGGGATTGGCGGGGAGCTGTTTTTT.